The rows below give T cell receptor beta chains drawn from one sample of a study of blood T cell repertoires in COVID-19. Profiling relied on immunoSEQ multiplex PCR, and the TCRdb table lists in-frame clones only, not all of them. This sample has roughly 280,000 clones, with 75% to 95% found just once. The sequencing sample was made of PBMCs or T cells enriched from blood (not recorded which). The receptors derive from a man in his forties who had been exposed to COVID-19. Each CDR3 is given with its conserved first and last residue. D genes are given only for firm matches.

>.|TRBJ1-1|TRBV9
CASSVQGQMNTEAFF
TGTGCCAGCAGCGTGCAGGGCCAAATGAACACTGAAGCTTTCTTT
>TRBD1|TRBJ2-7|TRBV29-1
CSVEEGVGTGNGPYEQYF
TGCAGCGTTGAAGAAGGGGTGGGGACAGGGAATGGTCCCTACGAGCAGTACTTC
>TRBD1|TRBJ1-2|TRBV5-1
CASSSDRGTSKGYTF
TGCGCCAGCAGCTCGGACAGGGGGACTTCTAAGGGCTACACCTTC
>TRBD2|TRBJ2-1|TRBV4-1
CASSRTSGYNEQFF
TGCGCCAGCAGCCGGACTAGCGGTTACAATGAGCAGTTCTTC
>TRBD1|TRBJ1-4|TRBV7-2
CASSTGTVNEKLFF
TGTGCCAGCAGCACCGGGACAGTGAATGAAAAACTGTTTTTT
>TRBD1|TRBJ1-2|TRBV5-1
CASSSIQGGGYTF
TGCGCCAGCAGCTCCATACAGGGGGGTGGCTACACCTTC
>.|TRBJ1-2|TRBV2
CASNSNQGSAFGYTF
TGTGCCAGCAATTCGAACCAGGGTTCGGCATTCGGCTACACCTTC
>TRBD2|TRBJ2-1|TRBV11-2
CASSISGSSYNEQFF
TGTGCCAGCAGCATAAGCGGGAGCTCCTACAATGAGCAGTTCTTC
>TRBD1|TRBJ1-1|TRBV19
CASSIRGQGPNTEAFF
TGTGCCAGTAGTATTCGGGGACAGGGACCAAACACTGAAGCTTTCTTT
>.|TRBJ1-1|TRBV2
CASIEGTGKVGAFF
TGTGCCAGCATCGAGGGGACTGGGAAGGTCGGGGCTTTCTTT